The 21 T cell receptor beta chains below all came from one sample that was sequenced in a study of T-cell reconstitution after alpha-beta-depleted transplantation in children. A library of TCRbeta sequences, prepared with unique molecular identifiers, was generated. TCRdb independently ran MiXCR on the PCR reads; one entry per CDR3 protein. The sample carries fewer than 700,000 distinct CDR3 sequences, over 10% recorded once. The sample here was PBMCs, mostly from graft donor cells, taken 360 days after TCRalphabeta/CD19-depleted stem cell transplant. Receptors were obtained from a male patient younger than 18 who had a stem cell transplant for acute myeloid leukemia, so the T cells may come from the graft donor.

This chain connects TRBV5-4 to TRBJ1-6; D ambiguous. Trimming took off 8 bases at V and 13 bases at J, with 19 bases between the two ends. This CDR3 comprises 13 residues. CDR1 SGHNT and CDR2 YYREEE come from the germline V gene (reference sequence). The CDR3 DNA reads as TGTGCCAGTCGTGACGGTTACGGGAAGCCCCTCCACTTT. It translates to CASRDGYGKPLHF.

The chain uses TRBV28 and TRBJ2-3; 7 nucleotides agree with TRBD1. This CDR3 region has 16 residues. V lost 3 bases, J lost 2 bases, and 8 bases stayed unmatched. Germline V gives CDR1 MDHEN, CDR2 SYDVKM. DNA for the CDR3: TGTGCCAGCAGTTTCCGGGACAGATTATACACAGATACGCAGTATTTT. Its translation: CASSFRDRLYTDTQYF.

The V call is TRBV6-1, the J call TRBJ2-1; the match to TRBD2 covers 15 bases. The CDR3 extends over 15 amino acids. The V gene's germline CDR1 is MNHNS and CDR2 SASEGT. Trimming took 2 bases from V and 10 from J; bases not matched to a gene: 3. This CDR3 is CASSENGLAGGEQFF. In DNA form, the CDR3 reads TGTGCCAGCAGTGAAAACGGACTAGCGGGAGGGGAGCAGTTCTTC.

The chain couples TRBV7-7 to TRBJ2-5, with 8 positions matching TRBD1. J gave up 4 bases and V 5 bases, and 6 bases lay outside the gene matches. The CDR3 sequence is 14 residues long. Germline V gene lookup returns CDR1 SSHAT and CDR2 FNYEAQ (reference sequence). The CDR3 protein is CASSEQGALETQYF. The CDR3 DNA sequence: TGTGCCAGCAGCGAGCAGGGGGCCCTAGAGACCCAGTACTTC.

This clonotype appeared a few times. This rearrangement joins TRBV27 to TRBJ2-3, with D unresolved. Germline V gene lookup returns CDR1 MNHEY and CDR2 SMNVEV (reference sequence). The CDR3 contains 14 residues. The germline V and J ends were trimmed by 6 bases and 4 bases, with 14 bases remaining between them. Here the CDR3 DNA reads TGTGCCAGCAGAACCCTAGTAGCCTCAGATACGCAGTATTTT. Amino acid sequence: CASRTLVASDTQYF.

There are a few counts of this clonotype. V is TRBV7-6 and J is TRBJ1-1; weak D call: TRBD1 (6 bases). V lost 5 bases, J lost 5 bases, and 15 bases lay in between. Germline V gene lookup returns CDR1 SGHVS and CDR2 FNYEAQ. The CDR3 covers 14 residues. CDR3 protein: CASSLPGGGTEAFF. Written as DNA, the CDR3 is TGTGCCAGCAGCCTCCCTGGAGGGGGTACTGAAGCTTTCTTT.

This clonotype has a handful of counts. The chain couples TRBV7-8 to TRBJ2-1; 10 nucleotides agree with TRBD2. J lost 12 bases, V lost 1 base, and 6 bases had no gene match. This CDR3 has 14 residues. Germline values: CDR1 SGHVS, CDR2 FQNEAQ. The CDR3 spells CASSLEWASGGQFF. The CDR3 DNA reads TGTGCCAGCAGCTTAGAATGGGCTAGCGGGGGGCAGTTCTTC.

This clonotype was recorded a few times. The chain recombines TRBV27 with TRBJ2-7; D is undetermined. This CDR3 comprises 15 residues. Per the germline V gene, CDR1 is MNHEY and CDR2 is SMNVEV (reference sequence). Trimming stripped 0 bases from V and 2 bases from J, with 11 bases between. CDR3 loop: CASSLSGISTYEQYF. Written as DNA, the CDR3 is TGTGCCAGCAGTTTATCTGGCATCTCGACCTACGAGCAGTACTTC.

This clonotype has just a few counts. V is TRBV12-3 or TRBV12-4 and J is TRBJ1-2; D not certain. The CDR3 is 11 residues long. The V end lost 3 bases, the J end lost 4 bases, and 3 bases lay between the germline ends. DNA for the CDR3: TGTGCCAGCAGTTTGCTCTATGGCTACACCTTC. Translating it yields CASSLLYGYTF.

In its sample, this clonotype was seen a few times. This sequence joins TRBV2 and TRBJ2-4; 7 bases align to TRBD2. Germline loops: CDR1 SNHLY, CDR2 FYNNEI. CDR3 length equals 17 residues. J lost 7 bases, V lost 8 bases, and 20 bases had no gene match. CDR3 in DNA: TGTGCCAGCTATAGGCCTGCGGGGGACCGAACGAGGAACATTCAGTACTTC. It is translated as CASYRPAGDRTRNIQYF.

In its sample, this clonotype was seen many times. This chain links TRBV20-1 with TRBJ1-2; tentative D call: TRBD1 (5 bases). Per the germline V gene, CDR1 is DFQATT and CDR2 is SNEGSKA (reference sequence). The length of the CDR3 is 12 residues. Trimming left V 4 bases short and J 3 bases short, with 9 bases between. In nucleotides, the CDR3 is TGCAGTGCTACAGGGACCCACTATGGCTACACCTTC. This encodes CSATGTHYGYTF.

This clonotype was detected a few times. J is TRBJ2-3 and V is TRBV28, with D maybe TRBD1 (6 bases). The V gene lost 5 bases and the J gene lost 1 base, with 13 bases spanning the gap. Germline CDR1 reads MDHEN; CDR2 reads SYDVKM. The CDR3 extends over 15 amino acids. CDR3 nucleotide sequence: TGTGCCAGCAGTCGAGGGGGTGAGGGCACAGATACGCAGTATTTT. It yields the protein CASSRGGEGTDTQYF.

The chain is built from TRBV2 and TRBJ2-7; 7 nucleotides align to TRBD2. V lost 6 bases and J lost 4; bases outside the gene matches: 21. This CDR3 has 18 residues. Germline values: CDR1 SNHLY, CDR2 FYNNEI. This CDR3 is CASRGNLRLMGGPYEQYF. In DNA form, the CDR3 reads TGTGCCAGCAGGGGCAACCTGCGGCTTATGGGAGGGCCGTACGAGCAGTACTTC.

The chain has TRBV5-1 and TRBJ1-5; D gene uncertain. CDR1 is SGHRS and CDR2 is YFSETQ in the germline V gene. Trimming cost V 3 bases and J 0 bases, with 13 bases left between them. The CDR3 has 16 residues. This chain's CDR3 is CASSWVVRVSNQPQHF. CDR3 sequence (DNA): TGCGCCAGCAGCTGGGTCGTGAGGGTTAGCAATCAGCCCCAGCATTTT. The variable domain in full, with the rest retrieved from reference TRBV5-1 and TRBJ1-5, is KAGVTQTPRYLIKTRGQQVTLSCSPISGHRSVSWYQQTPGQGLQFLFEYFSETQRNKGNFPGRFSGRQFSNSRSEMNVSTLELGDSALYLCASSWVVRVSNQPQHFGDGTRLSIL.

This clonotype appeared a few times. In DNA, the CDR3 is TGTGCCAGCATCCAGAGGGCGGGATCAGTCAATGAGCAGTTCTTC. The encoded protein is CASIQRAGSVNEQFF. V is TRBV9 and J is TRBJ2-1; D may be TRBD2 (6 bases). In germline, CDR1 is SGDLS, CDR2 YYNGEE. The CDR3 extends over 15 amino acids. V lost 6 bases to trimming and J lost 6 bases, with 19 bases between them.

This chain joins TRBV28 and TRBJ2-5; weak D call: TRBD1 (5 bases). The CDR3 covers 14 residues. Germline-derived CDR1 and CDR2 are MDHEN and SYDVKM. V was cut by 3 bases and J by 1 base, with 9 bases left in between. The CDR3 DNA sequence: TGTGCCAGCAGTTTGACAGACTTCCAAGAGACCCAGTACTTC. Its protein product is CASSLTDFQETQYF.

This clonotype was seen many times. V gene TRBV6-5 combines with J gene TRBJ1-3; TRBD1 might be the D (5 bases). In germline, CDR1 is MNHEY, CDR2 SVGAGI. The CDR3 covers 15 residues. V shed 5 bases and J shed 0 bases, with 11 bases lying between them. For the CDR3, the DNA is TGTGCCAGCAGTCGAGACAGCCACTCTGGAAACACCATATATTTT. Translation gives CASSRDSHSGNTIYF.

This clonotype was detected ten times or more. The genes are TRBV12-3 or TRBV12-4 and TRBJ2-3, with a weak D call TRBD1 (6 bases). V lost 6 bases and J lost 4, with 14 bases in between. The CDR3 is 14 residues long. CDR3 protein: CASSPQGWSDTQYF. As DNA, the CDR3 is TGTGCCAGCAGCCCTCAGGGGTGGTCAGATACGCAGTATTTT.

The chain employs TRBV9 and TRBJ2-1; 9 nucleotides agree with TRBD1. The CDR3 spans 15 residues. With V trimmed by 1 base and J by 4 bases, 3 bases remained unmatched. Per the germline V gene, CDR1 is SGDLS and CDR2 is YYNGEE. The DNA of the CDR3 is TGTGCCAGCAGCGTACCAGGGACAGGGTACAATGAGCAGTTCTTC. It yields the protein CASSVPGTGYNEQFF.

The sample holds many counts of this clonotype. The rearrangement uses TRBV30 and TRBJ2-7; 7 nucleotides align to TRBD2. This CDR3 has 12 amino acids. Germline CDR1 and CDR2: GTSNPN and SVGIG (reference sequence). The J segment lost 0 bases and the V segment lost 7 bases, leaving 3 bases of the junction unmatched. The CDR3 here is CAFLADSYEQYF. The CDR3 DNA follows: TGTGCCTTCCTAGCGGACTCCTACGAGCAGTACTTC.

In its sample, this clonotype was seen a few times. The chain carries TRBV29-1 and TRBJ2-7, with D uncertain. CDR1 and CDR2 from the germline V gene are SQVTM and ANQGSEA. The germline V and J ends were trimmed by 4 bases and 3 bases, with 10 bases remaining between them. This CDR3 spans 12 amino acids. The CDR3 nucleotides are TGCAGCGTTGTAGGGCTCCACTACGAGCAGTACTTC. Amino acids: CSVVGLHYEQYF.